This TCR beta chain was captured by sequencing in a study of cytomegalovirus exposure and HLA in healthy donors. Study-level points and caveats: CMV antigen specificity of a few CMV-associated chains was confirmed in vitro. In the 120 or so validation repertoires, about 95% of cluster scores exceeded 0, per a later analysis.

The validation cohort, a group of more than 100 subjects, included the donors and was separate from the roughly 670-subject first cohort. Germline CDR1 is GTSNPN and CDR2 is SVGIG (reference sequence). The CDR3 is 17 amino acids. The V gene lost 3 bases and the J gene lost 0 bases, with 18 bases spanning the gap. Notes on this clone: Its specificity is not known.

TCRdb's copy holds only in-frame clones and misses some; the assay was immunoSEQ multiplex PCR. The data contain 55,000 to 65,000 clones, about 93% of them seen just once; the ten biggest clones take up 3% to 3.5%. V and J are TRBV30 and TRBJ2-4; a possible D gene is TRBD2 (6 bases). This clonotype was obtained from a man younger than 35 in good health and CMV-seronegative. The sequencing input was PBMCs. CDR3 sequence (DNA): TGTGCCTGGAGACCTGTTTCTAGCGAACTAGCCAAAAACATTCAGTACTTC. Protein sequence: CAWRPVSSELAKNIQYF.